The source of this T cell receptor (beta chain) is a study of cytomegalovirus exposure and HLA in healthy donors (dated by TCRdb to 2017 to 2019). In the study overall: In an earlier analysis of some 610 of the donors, 250 to 350 Gb of sequence data and approximately 120 million unique TCR beta sequences from about 190 million T cells were reported. Roughly 310 gigabases of sequencing data and some 85 million unique TCR sequences were included in an early release covering about 700 HLA-typed donors. The genetic ancestry cluster associated with self-reported Caucasian donors included about four fifths of the roughly 360 genotyped donors. The study aimed to test whether cataloging public T cell receptors could reveal signatures of past pathogen exposure. Using immunosequencing, the study profiled T cell repertoires from roughly 650 subjects and related those repertoires to cytomegalovirus serostatus. A separate validation cohort of roughly 130 different subjects was used in addition to the roughly 700-subject first cohort. High-throughput TCR immunosequencing, statistical association of individual TCRs with disease status, and machine learning were combined to predict cytomegalovirus infection status. A later analysis re-examined previously published TCR beta repertoires from roughly 720 donors and added high-resolution HLA genotyping to investigate patterns of TCR occurrence. Rather than using new phenotypic data, the later analysis identified candidate immune exposures from TCR beta sequences and from how often those sequences occurred across donors. In an earlier analysis of 587 of the donors, high-throughput TCR beta sequencing was used to judge whether each TCR beta V gene segment behaved as functional or pseudogenic. Donor age, sex, ethnicity and CMV serostatus were collected together with the repertoire data. In a later genetic analysis, genome-wide SNP genotypes for about 55% of the 666 donors were used, and that subset was treated as a discovery cohort. All discovery cohort repertoires had been generated using a single sequencing platform. HLA typing included class I and class II loci at four-digit resolution. The number of typed donors differed by locus: about 620-640 for A, B, C, DRB1 and DQB1; 500 to 550 for DQA1; roughly 600 for DPA1; and about 450 for DPB1. Five DR-DQ haplotypes were treated as single units for association and clustering because of strong linkage in the cohort. On average, roughly 200,000 unique TCR beta nucleotide sequences were sequenced per donor among some 420 genotyped donors of the cohort, with roughly 20% of those sequences being non-productive.

The library relied on the immunoSEQ multiplex PCR assay. The multiplex PCR relied on a mix of 60 forward primers for TCR Vbeta segments and 13 reverse primers for TCR Jbeta segments. The CDR3 region of rearranged TCR beta genes was amplified from genomic DNA by a multiplex PCR assay. The Illumina HiSeq System was used to sequence the amplified TCR beta libraries as 87-base-pair reads. The authors' analysis ran thus. A later analysis tallied 80 million to 95 million unique TCR beta chains across the approximately 670 repertoires, and some 10 million of those chains were shared by two or more donors. Raw reads were error-corrected and collapsed into unique sequences with a nearest-neighbor algorithm that merged closely related sequences to remove PCR and sequencing errors. To assign V, D and J gene segments, CDR3 sequences were aligned to IMGT reference sequences. For a sequence to be retained, a match of at least six nucleotides to both a V gene segment and a J gene segment was required. Rearrangements were classified as productive when the CDR3 lacked stop codons and remained in frame with V and J, and all other rearrangements were classified as non-productive. CDR3 was defined according to IMGT convention as the region running from the second conserved V-encoded cysteine to the conserved J-encoded phenylalanine. In an earlier analysis of 587 of the donors, sequences lacking an unambiguous match to a single V gene segment were excluded. An earlier analysis of several hundred of the donors called V segments functional above 56.7% productive rearrangements and segregating when the between-donor standard deviation exceeded 5%. To diagnose cytomegalovirus status from the catalog of TCR beta chain sequences, a statistical classification framework was built. In a later analysis, V and J genes were assigned by comparing TCR nucleotide sequences against IMGT/GENE-DB human TR gene sequences. Using the TCRdist pipeline, a later analysis assigned CDR3 sequences along with most-parsimonious VDJ recombination scenarios. In a later analysis, each TCR beta chain was defined by its CDR3 amino acid sequence together with its V-gene family, and reads lacking a unique V-gene family were excluded. As a way to deal with suspected cross-contamination and a sequencing artifact, a later analysis dropped approximately 570 nucleotide sequences that were highly shared and had low generation probability. A later analysis calculated a clonal expansion index for each public chain from normalized within-repertoire ranks of inferred template counts. A later analysis computed generation probabilities with a VDJ recombination model fitted to out-of-frame rearrangements, and checked the results against IGoR. Hypergeometric tests were used in a later analysis to score TCR-TCR, TCR-HLA and TCR-CMV co-occurrence, with a repertoire-size bias correction applied to the TCR pairs. To estimate false discovery rates, a later analysis permuted the HLA or CMV assignments 20 times. In a later analysis, co-occurring TCRs were grouped using DBSCAN, and TCRdist sequence similarity was added for clustering within HLA-allele-positive subsets. Co-occurrence clustering excluded repertoires with fewer than 30,000 or more than 120,000 public chains, plus five with anomalous nucleotide sharing. TCRdb took over this immuneACCESS table, retaining in-frame rearrangements with V and J assigned. Such tables are incomplete; in checked studies, under half of the missing clones stem from an unresolved V gene, and the remainder is unexplained. V, J and clone size were drawn from that table, and D and trimming were deduced from the DNA. This sample has about 200,000 clones in its table, and approximately 83% of those were observed once. The ten largest clones capture approximately 0.098% of the sample.

In total, 500 to 700 healthy bone marrow donors made up the cohort. All cohort members were sampled while nominally healthy, although unrecorded immune exposures were likely present. The donor was CMV seronegative and belonged to the group of 380 or so seronegative cohort members. Each donor provided a peripheral blood sample, and peripheral blood mononuclear cells were used for TCR beta sequencing. The Qiagen DNeasy Blood Extraction Kit was used to extract genomic DNA from the blood cell samples. V and J are trimmed by 1 base and 3 bases, and the gene matches miss 18 bases of the junction. The CDR3 runs 22 amino acids, cysteine and phenylalanine included. Solely the CDR3 DNA is kept, with 66 bases framed from the first base. Results the study describes overall, beyond this receptor: Specific HLA alleles were associated with 15,000 to 20,000 TCR beta sequences at a false discovery rate of 0.05 in a later analysis. The sequencing pipeline was judged likely to have produced a cluster of highly shared sequence variants as a technical artifact. A later analysis found that most CMV-associated TCR beta chains appeared HLA-restricted, with HLA associations seemingly driven largely by CMV exposure. Because HLA typing was missing for some donors at each locus, association tests included only the typed subset. Linkage disequilibrium might explain the correlated functional status among segregating V segments, but an unknown experimental factor could not be excluded. The authors suggested that the approach could potentially be generalized to other disease states and immunological phenotypes. Immune exposure information for the cohort was limited to CMV serostatus. In this cohort, only TCR beta chains were sequenced, and detectable features were limited by the absence of alpha or paired-chain data. Several of the top co-occurrence clusters appeared to be linked to parvovirus B19, influenza, CMV and Epstein-Barr virus, according to a later analysis. Three of the identified cytomegalovirus-associated TCR beta chains were confirmed in vitro to be specific for cytomegalovirus antigens. Cytomegalovirus status was reported to be diagnosed by the classifier with high specificity and sensitivity in both the original and validation cohorts. Compared with equally common non-associated chains, HLA-associated TCR beta chains in a later analysis were more clonally expanded and had lower generation probabilities. Most TCR sequences were observed very rarely across donors, whereas some public TCRs were present in many individuals. The earlier analysis of about 600 of the donors excluded approximately 15 rarely observed V segments, including chromosome 9 orphons, because counts were too low. Assigning TCR associations to individual alleles was difficult when HLA alleles, especially DR and DQ, strongly co-occurred. A further reported finding was that TCR beta sequences accurately predicted the HLA-A and HLA-B alleles for most subjects in the first cohort. Broadly in line with IMGT annotations, most TCR beta V segments showed up in productive rearrangements about 87% or about 30% of the time in an earlier analysis of some 590 of the donors. Sequencing depth was assumed to be roughly uniform across donors in the presence/absence analyses, though that assumption may not hold. The study gave a list of 150 to 200 TCR beta chains associated with cytomegalovirus. Because the 87-base-pair reads could not distinguish some IMGT-functional V segments, including TRBV6-2 and TRBV6-3, those segments were excluded. Compared with the roughly 700-donor mean, donors in an Asian-associated ancestry cluster had fewer N-insertions in productive TCRs, according to a later genetic analysis. In a later analysis, TCR association rates were found to vary across HLA loci, with the most associated TCRs seen for DRB1 alleles and the fewest for HLA-C alleles. An association between a missense DCLRE1C variant and V-gene and J-gene trimming of TCR beta chains was found in a later genetic analysis and replicated in an independent cohort.

Concerning this clone: Its antigen specificity is not known. No qualities accompany the bases; no much larger clone lies one base away.

The sequence derives from a boy aged 2 to 9 in good health and CMV-seronegative. Sequences were obtained from PBMCs. The sequence joins TRBV23-1 to TRBJ2-5; 15 central nucleotides agree with TRBD2. TRBV23-1 is an ORF, and what it does is uncertain. The CDR3 has the sequence CASSQFQGTSGGMLGLKETQYF. Here is the DNA: TGCGCCAGCAGTCAATTCCAGGGGACTAGCGGGGGGATGCTAGGGTTGAAAGAGACCCAGTACTTC.